The present entry profiles one TCR beta chain with its context. These data come from a study of shared T cell receptors in the human thymus. The method was immunoSEQ multiplex PCR; TCRdb's version includes in-frame clones alone and lacks a portion of them. The table includes hundreds of thousands of clones, roughly 86% detected once. This sample also appeared in a second study, on human thymus T cells. From that report: Corrective heart surgery yielded the resections from which the thymus tissue came. Thymic and blood repertoires seemed to favor certain V and J genes. Overlap was high between thymic repertoires from unrelated individuals, as reported in related research.

Material for sequencing was thymocytes. The sequence came from a boy in the first two years of life with a congenital heart defect.

CDR3 nucleotide sequence: TGTGCCAGCAGTGAAGCGCGTAGCAACGGGTCGGGGGAGCAGTACTTC. Its translation is CASSEARSNGSGEQYF. The chain links TRBV6-1 to TRBJ2-7, with a possible D match to TRBD2 (5 bases). V dropped 0 bases and J dropped 7 bases, with 19 bases sitting between them. Germline CDR1 MNHNS, CDR2 SASEGT. The CDR3 sequence is 16 residues long.